One sample yielded the 18 T cell receptor beta chains listed below, sequenced in a study of T cells in Graves' hyperthyroidism and ophthalmopathy. Researchers amplified the TCR beta CDR3 regions from RNA transcripts. RT-PCR in the first round (using the HTBI primer set) targeted the TCR CDR3. TCRdb ran MiXCR on the multiplex PCR reads and lists one entry per CDR3 protein. The profile covers approximately 590,000 distinct CDR3 sequences, with approximately 14% appearing a single time and under 7.5% taken by the ten largest. Sequenced sample: blood. The receptors here all came from a woman aged 25-40 years with Graves' hyperthyroidism.

At least ten counts were recorded for this clonotype. This CDR3 reads CASSLWRGLGYEQYF. CDR3 nucleotide sequence: TGTGCCAGCAGCTTATGGAGGGGACTTGGTTACGAGCAGTACTTC. The J gene is TRBJ2-7, the V gene TRBV11-2; D is perhaps TRBD2 (6 bases). Trimming pared 2 bases from V and 4 bases from J, leaving 15 bases between. The CDR3 has 15 residues. CDR1 and CDR2 (germline): SGHAT, FQNNGV.

The CDR3 DNA reads TGTGCCAGCAGCCCCCTGATCCAACTTCCGAATGAGCAGTTCTTC. Translated, it gives CASSPLIQLPNEQFF. The V call is TRBV3-1, the J call TRBJ2-1; D is unclear. Germline lookup yields CDR1 LGHDT and CDR2 YNNKEL (reference sequence). This CDR3 comprises 15 residues. V lost 4 bases and J lost 7, with 17 bases in between.

This clonotype was observed at least ten times. The chain joins TRBV12-3 or TRBV12-4 to TRBJ1-1; TRBD1 aligns across 9 bases. There are 14 residues in the CDR3. V lost 6 bases to trimming and J lost 3 bases; unmatched junction nucleotides: 5. The CDR3 spells CASRRTGADTEAFF. CDR3 in DNA: TGTGCCAGCAGGCGGACAGGGGCGGACACTGAAGCTTTCTTT.

This clonotype has a count of ten or more. The genes are TRBV20-1 and TRBJ2-3; D may match TRBD1 or TRBD2 (5 bases each). Looked up from germline, CDR1 is DFQATT and CDR2 is SNEGSKA (reference sequence). The CDR3 is 14 residues long. V was cut by 6 bases and J by 5 bases, with 18 bases left in between. DNA of the CDR3: TGCAGTGCCCCCCCGGGACCCGAGGTAGATACGCAGTATTTT. This gives the protein CSAPPGPEVDTQYF.

This clonotype was found many times. The rearrangement uses TRBV2 and TRBJ2-2; D may correspond to TRBD1 or TRBD2 (6 bases each). Germline V gene lookup returns CDR1 SNHLY and CDR2 FYNNEI. Trimming removed 6 bases from V and 6 bases from J, with 11 bases in between. This CDR3 region has 13 residues. Here the CDR3 DNA reads TGTGCCAGCAGCTACAGGGAGGCCGGGGAGCTGTTTTTT. It translates to CASSYREAGELFF. The whole variable domain, filled in from reference TRBV2 and TRBJ2-2, reads EPEVTQTPSHQVTQMGQEVILRCVPISNHLYFYWYRQILGQKVEFLVSFYNNEISEKSEIFDDQFSVERPDGSNFTLKIRSTKLEDSAMYFCASSYREAGELFFGEGSRLTVL.

Ten or more counts support this clonotype. The chain employs TRBV5-5 and TRBJ2-4; 9 bases map to TRBD1. The CDR3 consists of 18 residues. The V and J ends lost 1 base and 2 bases, in that order; junction bases with no gene match: 10. Per germline, CDR1 SGHKS and CDR2 YYEKEE (reference sequence). Written as DNA, the CDR3 is TGTGCCAGCAGCTTGCGTTCCACAGGGGGCCTATCCAAAAACATTCAGTACTTC. Protein: CASSLRSTGGLSKNIQYF. Based on the CDR3 plus reference TRBV5-5 and TRBJ2-4, the full variable domain is DAGVTQSPTHLIKTRGQQVTLRCSPISGHKSVSWYQQVLGQGPQFIFQYYEKEERGRGNFPDRFSARQFPNYSSELNVNALLLGDSALYLCASSLRSTGGLSKNIQYFGAGTRLSVL.

V is TRBV7-3 and J is TRBJ1-1; D perhaps matches TRBD1 (5 bases). V shed 2 bases and J shed 3 bases, with 10 bases lying between them. Germline lookup yields CDR1 SGHTA and CDR2 FQGTGA. The CDR3 loop spans 14 amino acids. CDR3 sequence: CASSLSGTHTEAFF. CDR3 nucleotide sequence: TGTGCCAGCAGCTTATCAGGGACCCACACTGAAGCTTTCTTT. The variable domain in full, with the rest retrieved from reference TRBV7-3 and TRBJ1-1, is GAGVSQTPSNKVTEKGKYVELRCDPISGHTALYWYRQSLGQGPEFLIYFQGTGAADDSGLPNDRFFAVRPEGSVSTLKIQRTERGDSAVYLCASSLSGTHTEAFFGQGTRLTVV.

This clonotype was recorded a few times. This chain links TRBV27 with TRBJ1-5; D remains ambiguous. The V gene lost 7 bases and the J gene lost 2 bases, with 12 bases spanning the gap. CDR3 length: 14 amino acids. The germline V gene encodes CDR1 MNHEY and CDR2 SMNVEV (reference sequence). In DNA, the CDR3 is TGTGCCAGCACCACCATTCTCGGCAATCAGCCCCAGCATTTT. Translation: CASTTILGNQPQHF.

This clonotype was found many times. The chain has TRBV2 and TRBJ1-5, with 9 nucleotides matching TRBD1. The CDR3 has 14 residues. With V trimmed by 5 bases and J by 6 bases, 5 bases remained unmatched. From germline, CDR1 is SNHLY and CDR2 FYNNEI. For the CDR3, the DNA is TGTGCCAGCAGTTACACAGGGGGCTCTCAGCCCCAGCATTTT. Protein sequence: CASSYTGGSQPQHF.

This clonotype was counted many times. The rearrangement uses TRBV7-9 and TRBJ2-1; 14 bases agree with TRBD2. Per germline, CDR1 SEHNR and CDR2 FQNEAQ (reference sequence). The CDR3 runs 15 residues. The V gene end was trimmed by 5 bases and the J gene end by 12 bases; junction bases not matched to a gene: 9. The CDR3, as DNA: TGTGCCAGCAGCCCCGGGACTAGCGGGGGTAGGGCGCAGTTCTTC. Its protein is CASSPGTSGGRAQFF.

The table lists this clonotype with many counts. This rearrangement joins TRBV7-2 to TRBJ2-5; D is unclear. This CDR3 is 14 amino acids long. V lost 2 bases and J lost 5, with 12 bases in between. Germline assignment: CDR1 SGHTA and CDR2 FQGNSA. CDR3 bases: TGTGCCAGCAGCTTATTCTCCCCCTGGGAGACCCAGTACTTC. Translated: CASSLFSPWETQYF.

This sequence joins TRBV19 and TRBJ2-5, with 8 bases fitting TRBD1. In germline, CDR1 is LNHDA, CDR2 SQIVND (reference sequence). J gave up 4 bases and V 4 bases, and 8 bases lay outside the gene matches. The CDR3 consists of 15 residues. The CDR3 DNA is TGTGCCAGTAGTACCTCAGCCGGGACAGGAGAGACCCAGTACTTC. Protein sequence: CASSTSAGTGETQYF. Complete variable domain (other parts from reference TRBV19 and TRBJ2-5): DGGITQSPKYLFRKEGQNVTLSCEQNLNHDAMYWYRQDPGQGLRLIYYSQIVNDFQKGDIAEGYSVSREKKESFPLTVTSAQKNPTAFYLCASSTSAGTGETQYFGPGTRLLVL.

This clonotype was found many times. This rearrangement joins TRBV5-1 to TRBJ2-7, with TRBD2 identical over 9 bases. The CDR3 length is 15 residues. Germline trimming cut 4 bases from V and 3 bases from J; bases unmatched to any gene: 8. From germline, CDR1 is SGHRS and CDR2 YFSETQ. DNA of the CDR3: TGCGCCAGCAGCCCTTGGGCTAGCGGGAACTACGAGCAGTACTTC. It translates to CASSPWASGNYEQYF.

As to this clonotype: Its ends do not fully match the called genes, so a read error is possible. This chain connects TRBV7-9 to TRBJ2-2; the D is unclear. The CDR3 is made up of 14 amino acids. Germline-derived CDR1 and CDR2 are SEHNR and FQNEAQ (reference sequence). The CDR3 DNA is TGTGCTAGCAGCTTAGGGTCCCCCACCGGGGAGCTGTTTTTT. Its translation: CASSLGSPTGELFF.

Details on this clonotype: This may be a read error, as it is one base from a much larger clone. The rearrangement joins TRBV6-1 to TRBJ1-5; 7 bases match TRBD1. Unmatched junction bases numbered 7, after V lost 5 bases and J lost 6 bases. The CDR3 is 14 amino acids. Germline V gene sequence: CDR1 MNHNS, CDR2 SASEGT. The CDR3 nucleotides read TGTGCCAGCAGTTCCCGACAGGGAGGTCAGCCCCAGCATTTT. Its translation is CASSSRQGGQPQHF.

This chain connects TRBV7-9 to TRBJ2-7, with TRBD1 matching over 9 bases. The germline V gene has CDR1 SEHNR and CDR2 FQNEAQ (reference sequence). This CDR3 has 18 residues. J lost 3 bases, V lost 3 bases, and 15 bases had no gene match. CDR3: CASSFFGTGRGGVYEQYF. CDR3 sequence (DNA): TGTGCCAGCAGCTTTTTCGGGACAGGGAGGGGGGGAGTCTACGAGCAGTACTTC.

This clonotype appeared many times. The CDR3 loop reads CASSHRAANTEAFF. The CDR3, as DNA: TGTGCCAGCAGCCATCGGGCGGCTAACACTGAAGCTTTCTTT. This chain joins TRBV3-1 and TRBJ1-1, with D uncertain. There are 14 residues in the CDR3. V was cut by 3 bases and J by 2 bases, with 10 bases left in between. CDR1 LGHDT and CDR2 YNNKEL come from the germline V gene (reference sequence).

The gene calls are TRBV7-2 and TRBJ2-7, with 11 bases aligning to TRBD2. Germline V gene lookup returns CDR1 SGHTA and CDR2 FQGNSA. V gave up 6 bases and J gave up 6 bases; unmatched junction bases: 10. CDR3 size: 15 residues. The CDR3 DNA reads as TGTGCCAGCAGGACTAGCGGGACCTCTACAATCGAGCAGTACTTC. Translating it yields CASRTSGTSTIEQYF.